These 19 T cell receptor beta chains originate from one sample sequenced in a study of blood T cells in healthy people across ages. PCR was performed a second time for about 7 to 12 cycles using a sample-barcoded 5' primer and a J-beta primer mix. MiXCR, applied by TCRdb to the 5' RACE reads, yields one record per CDR3 protein. The sample includes more than 1.4 million distinct CDR3 sequences, about 40% of them seen just once. Sequencing was performed on blood. These receptors all come from a woman between 18 and 30 years old in good health.

V gene TRBV15 combines with J gene TRBJ2-7; 7 bases align to TRBD2. This CDR3 has 14 amino acids. Per the germline V gene, CDR1 is LNHNV and CDR2 is YYDKDF (reference sequence). V shed 5 bases and J 9 bases; nucleotides not matched to a gene: 13. The CDR3 spells CATSGPGGGVGQYF. The CDR3 coding sequence is TGTGCCACCAGCGGGCCGGGGGGTGGAGTAGGGCAGTACTTC.

This clonotype was observed a handful of times. The chain links TRBV11-3 to TRBJ2-1; no definite D call. The germline V gene has CDR1 SGHNT and CDR2 YENEEA. V lost 5 bases to trimming and J lost 15 bases, with 20 bases between them. The CDR3 runs 13 residues. CDR3 in DNA: TGTGCCAGCAGCCTGAATTCGGACGGCTCCACGTTCTTC. Its translation: CASSLNSDGSTFF. The full variable domain, in which reference TRBV11-3 and TRBJ2-1 provide the parts outside the CDR3, is EAGVVQSPRYKIIEKKQPVAFWCNPISGHNTLYWYLQNLGQGPELLIRYENEEAVDDSQLPKDRFSAERLKGVDSTLKIQPAELGDSAVYLCASSLNSDGSTFFGPGTRLTVL.

This clonotype was seen only a few times. V gene TRBV13 combines with J gene TRBJ2-4; 8 bases are a match to TRBD2. The J call may be in error: the DNA end matches TRBJ2-7 better. The CDR3 length is 16 residues. The germline CDR1 and CDR2 sequences are PRHDT and FYEKMQ (reference sequence). CDR3 loop: CASSLGALSGAYEQYF. The CDR3 coding sequence is TGTGCCAGCAGCTTAGGGGCCCTTAGCGGGGCCTACGAGCAGTACTTC.

This sequence joins TRBV6-1 and TRBJ2-7; 12 positions match TRBD1. The J segment lost 1 base and the V segment lost 3 bases, leaving 7 bases of the junction unmatched. Germline V gene sequence: CDR1 MNHNS, CDR2 SASEGT. CDR3 length: 17 residues. In nucleotides, the CDR3 is TGTGCCAGCAGTGAGAGCCGGGACAGGGGGCAATCCTACGAGCAGTACTTC. Its translation is CASSESRDRGQSYEQYF.

This clonotype has more than one count but fewer than ten. The chain uses TRBV6-6 and TRBJ2-5; no clear D. The CDR3 is 14 residues long. CDR1 MNHNY and CDR2 SVGAGI come from the germline V gene (reference sequence). Between the trimmed V and J ends, which lost 0 bases and 5 bases, there was a span of 10 bases. For the CDR3, the DNA is TGTGCCAGCAGTTACTCGACCAGCCGGGAGACCCAGTACTTC. Encoded protein: CASSYSTSRETQYF.

V is TRBV5-4 and J is TRBJ2-2; possible D gene TRBD2, 6 bases. Trimming removed 6 bases from V and 3 bases from J, with 9 bases in between. This CDR3 is 13 amino acids long. Germline V gene sequence: CDR1 SGHNT, CDR2 YYREEE (reference sequence). This CDR3 reads CASNWGDTGELFF. The CDR3 region has the DNA TGTGCCAGCAATTGGGGGGACACCGGGGAGCTGTTTTTT.

The chain combines TRBV6-5 with TRBJ1-2, with 9 bases lining up with TRBD1. Germline CDR1 reads MNHEY; CDR2 reads SVGAGI. V lost 2 bases, J lost 2 bases, and 12 bases stayed unmatched. The CDR3 has 18 residues. The CDR3 spells CASSYPGQGGGENYGYTF. The DNA of the CDR3 is TGTGCCAGCAGTTACCCGGGACAGGGAGGGGGGGAAAACTATGGCTACACCTTC.

This chain links TRBV6-5 with TRBJ1-2; possible D gene TRBD1, 5 bases. Germline V gene sequence: CDR1 MNHEY, CDR2 SVGAGI. V lost 0 bases, J lost 7 bases, and 9 bases lay in between. The CDR3 consists of 13 residues. The DNA of the CDR3 is TGTGCCAGCAGTTACTCGGGGCAACTTGGCTACACCTTC. This sequence encodes CASSYSGQLGYTF.

This clonotype has a handful of counts. The chain recombines TRBV27 with TRBJ2-5, with 9 bases identical to TRBD1. From germline, CDR1 is MNHEY and CDR2 SMNVEV (reference sequence). The CDR3 runs 14 residues. Trimming cost V 5 bases and J 7 bases; bases outside gene matches: 8. CDR3 sequence: CASSPQQGAVTQYF. CDR3 nucleotides: TGTGCCAGCAGTCCCCAACAGGGGGCTGTGACCCAGTACTTC.

This chain links TRBV12-3 or TRBV12-4 with TRBJ2-4; 14 bases match TRBD2. With 4 bases clipped from V and 2 bases from J, the junction kept 10 bases outside the gene matches. There are 19 residues in the CDR3. The CDR3 nucleotides are TGTGCCAGCAGTTATGGACTAGCGGGAGGAACTATGTCCAAAAACATTCAGTACTTC. Its protein is CASSYGLAGGTMSKNIQYF.

This clonotype turned up a few times. J is TRBJ2-4 and V is TRBV9; the D is unclear. Germline CDR1 is SGDLS and CDR2 is YYNGEE. V gave up 0 bases and J gave up 9 bases, with 10 bases separating them. The CDR3 length is 13 residues. The CDR3 bases are TGTGCCAGCAGCGTAGCGACTCTCGGCATTCAGTACTTC. As protein: CASSVATLGIQYF.

This clonotype showed up just a few times. The V call is TRBV5-1, the J call TRBJ1-1; a weak D match, TRBD1 (5 bases). The CDR3 consists of 15 residues. The V and J ends lost 5 bases and 4 bases respectively, with 18 bases between them. Germline CDR1 reads SGHRS; CDR2 reads YFSETQ. CDR3 DNA: TGCGCCAGCAGTTCCGGGACTCCCGGGGGCACTGAAGCTTTCTTT. Its protein product is CASSSGTPGGTEAFF.

This clonotype was seen once. The chain couples TRBV6-5 to TRBJ1-2; possible D gene TRBD1, 6 bases. V shed 2 bases and J shed 6 bases, with 13 bases lying between them. From germline, CDR1 is MNHEY and CDR2 SVGAGI. This CDR3 comprises 14 residues. CDR3 in amino acids: CASSYGGRVDGYTF. The CDR3 DNA is TGTGCCAGCAGTTACGGGGGCCGGGTTGATGGCTACACCTTC.

The chain carries TRBV10-3 and TRBJ2-3, with D maybe TRBD2 (5 bases). Trimming removed 0 bases from V and 5 bases from J, with 12 bases in between. The CDR3 consists of 15 residues. Per germline, CDR1 ENHRY and CDR2 SYGVKD. The CDR3 region is CAISESRAEGDTQYF. The CDR3, as DNA: TGTGCCATCAGTGAGTCACGAGCGGAAGGAGATACGCAGTATTTT.

In this sample, this clonotype turned up a few times. V is TRBV4-1 and J is TRBJ2-1, with 11 bases that match TRBD2. The CDR3 covers 16 residues. The germline V gene has CDR1 MGHRA and CDR2 YSYEKL. V gave up 1 base and J gave up 6 bases; unmatched junction bases: 5. In DNA form, the CDR3 reads TGCGCCAGCAGCCAAGCCCTAGCGGGGGGCCCCAATGAGCAGTTCTTC. This codes for CASSQALAGGPNEQFF.

This clonotype has only a few counts. This sequence joins TRBV27 and TRBJ2-7; possibly TRBD1 or TRBD2 for D (5 bases each). This CDR3 is built from 14 residues. In germline, CDR1 is MNHEY, CDR2 SMNVEV (reference sequence). V was trimmed by 5 bases and J by 0 bases, leaving 11 bases between them. CDR3: CASSTGPTSYEQYF. The CDR3 DNA follows: TGTGCCAGCAGTACGGGACCGACCTCCTACGAGCAGTACTTC.

The chain uses TRBV20-1 and TRBJ2-3; possibly TRBD2 for D (6 bases). V was pared by 5 bases and J by 9 bases, with 15 bases between. CDR1 is DFQATT and CDR2 is SNEGSKA in the germline V gene (reference sequence). The CDR3 runs 12 residues. The CDR3 DNA reads TGCAGTGCTGGAGGGCTAAAGTGGACGCAGTATTTT. Protein product: CSAGGLKWTQYF.

This clonotype appeared a few times. This rearrangement joins TRBV6-6 to TRBJ2-4, with D perhaps TRBD1 or TRBD2 (5 bases each). Germline V gives CDR1 MNHNY, CDR2 SVGAGI (reference sequence). With 0 bases removed from V and 3 bases from J, the gap between germline ends came to 12 bases. This CDR3 has 16 residues. The DNA of the CDR3 is TGTGCCAGCAGTTACTCGTGGGACCCAGTCAAAAACATTCAGTACTTC. Its protein product is CASSYSWDPVKNIQYF.

The sample holds a few counts of this clonotype. The chain combines TRBV7-8 with TRBJ2-5; D gene ambiguous. The germline gives CDR1 SGHVS, CDR2 FQNEAQ. Trimming left V 3 bases short and J 5 bases short, with 7 bases between. The CDR3 has 12 residues. CDR3: CASSFLAETQYF. Here the CDR3 DNA reads TGTGCCAGCAGCTTTTTGGCGGAGACCCAGTACTTC.